This TCR beta chain was documented in a study of blood T cell repertoires in COVID-19. On the study more broadly: Acute-phase and convalescent COVID-19 samples originated in the United States, Italy and Spain. PBMCs, B-cell-depleted T cells, or T cells were the source of the cDNA or gDNA that made up the material.

The ends were cut back, 5 bases at V and 4 bases at J, with 20 bases in the middle. Germline loops: CDR1 KGHDR, CDR2 SFDVKD. The CDR3 consists of 17 residues. Original processing notes: Amplified reference gene primers provided the basis for estimating nucleated cell counts. Profiling relied on immunoSEQ multiplex PCR, and the TCRdb table lists in-frame clones only, not all of them. Clone size and V and J calls were adopted from that table, with D and trimming inferred from the DNA. The data contain around 120,000 clones, around 76% of them singletons. This clonotype was sampled from a man aged 65 to 79 with acute or convalescent COVID-19. Sample: peripheral blood. The chain uses TRBV24-1 and TRBJ1-3; D not certain. The CDR3 region is CATSGKGGGSEGNTIYF. Written as DNA, the CDR3 is TGTGCCACCAGTGGAAAGGGCGGAGGTTCGGAGGGAAACACCATATATTTT.